These 8 T cell receptor beta chains were sequenced from one sample in a study of somatic mutations in cytotoxic T cells in rheumatoid arthritis. TCRdb's copy holds only in-frame clones and misses some; the assay was immunoSEQ multiplex PCR. The sample holds some 2,000 clones, around four fifths seen once. The sequenced material came from CD8+ T cells sorted from blood. All receptors come from a woman aged 70-85 years with rheumatoid arthritis.

Within the sample, this clone is large (0.1 to 1%). This chain uses TRBV7-3 with TRBJ2-1; D is unclear. With 2 bases removed from V and 9 bases from J, the gap between germline ends came to 17 bases. CDR3 length equals 15 residues. CDR1 SGHTA and CDR2 FQGTGA come from the germline V gene. CDR3 region: CASSLGVGPSVEQFF. In DNA form, the CDR3 reads TGTGCCAGCAGCTTAGGTGTAGGCCCTAGTGTTGAGCAGTTCTTC.

J is TRBJ2-1 and V is TRBV27; D may be TRBD1 (7 bases). V was pared by 4 bases and J by 7 bases, with 8 bases between. This CDR3 spans 12 amino acids. From germline, CDR1 is MNHEY and CDR2 SMNVEV (reference sequence). CDR3 in DNA: TGTGCCAGCAGTTCAGGGGGGAATGAGCAGTTCTTC. Protein sequence: CASSSGGNEQFF.

This clone was recorded only once. The J gene is TRBJ2-7, the V gene TRBV29-1; no reliable D call. Trimming left V 4 bases short and J 4 bases short, with 14 bases between. CDR1 and CDR2 (germline): SQVTM, ANQGSEA. This CDR3 is 13 amino acids long. In DNA, the CDR3 is TGCAGCGTTGTTTCTAGTAATCGATACGAGCAGTACTTC. Translated: CSVVSSNRYEQYF.

J is TRBJ1-5 and V is TRBV28; 7 bases agree with TRBD1. The CDR3 has 14 residues. CDR1 and CDR2 from the germline V gene are MDHEN and SYDVKM. Losses at the gene ends were 5 bases for V and 1 base for J; bases not matched to a gene: 2. The CDR3: CASSRRGSNQPQHF. CDR3 DNA: TGTGCCAGCAGTCGCAGGGGGAGCAATCAGCCCCAGCATTTT.

The rearrangement joins TRBV6-1 to TRBJ2-7; maybe TRBD2 (6 bases). Trimming took off 6 bases at V and 0 bases at J, with 15 bases between the two ends. Germline V gene lookup returns CDR1 MNHNS and CDR2 SASEGT. The CDR3 runs to 15 residues. CDR3 bases: TGTGCCAGCAGGGACCGGGACGGGAGCTCCTACGAGCAGTACTTC. This sequence encodes CASRDRDGSSYEQYF.

The CDR3 nucleotides are TGTGCCAGCAGTTTAGCTAGCGGGACCTACGAGCAGTACTTC. Encoded protein: CASSLASGTYEQYF. J is TRBJ2-7 and V is TRBV28; TRBD2 matches 9 bases. Per the germline V gene, CDR1 is MDHEN and CDR2 is SYDVKM. This CDR3 spans 14 amino acids. The V gene end was trimmed by 2 bases and the J gene end by 2 bases; junction bases not matched to a gene: 1.

V is TRBV28 and J is TRBJ2-7, with D uncertain. Trimming stripped 3 bases from V and 7 bases from J, with 7 bases between. Looked up from germline, CDR1 is MDHEN and CDR2 is SYDVKM. CDR3 length equals 11 residues. In DNA, the CDR3 is TGTGCCAGCAGTTTCCCCGGGGAGCAGTACTTC. Encoded protein: CASSFPGEQYF.

This chain uses TRBV7-9 with TRBJ1-1; 7 bases fit TRBD1. The CDR3 consists of 13 residues. V lost 4 bases to trimming and J lost 7 bases; unmatched junction nucleotides: 6. Germline V gene data show CDR1 as SEHNR and CDR2 as FQNEAQ (reference sequence). CDR3 in amino acids: CASSSRDSYEAFF. CDR3 nucleotide sequence: TGTGCCAGCAGCTCCCGGGACAGCTATGAAGCTTTCTTT.